Given below is one T cell receptor (beta chain) in context. Its antigen is not known. The record originates from a study of T cells expressing NK-cell markers. Study at large: Eight donors were sequenced, of whom seven were HCMV-seropositive, while the remaining one was HCMV-seronegative.

Following a re-call of the 5' RACE reads, TCRdb has one entry per CDR3 protein and lacks DNA. With about 160,000 distinct CDR3 sequences in the sample, the ten largest clones hold 20%. Germline CDR1 DFQATT, CDR2 SNEGSKA (reference sequence). The CDR3 is 17 amino acids. Study outcomes and limitations: It is unclear if expanded NKG2C-expressing clones target HCMV antigens. These clonotypes, the leaders elsewhere, also led the CD3+CD56-NKG2C+ fraction in a handful of donors.

This sequence joins TRBV20-1 and TRBJ2-3; TCRdb reports TRBD1, a call that lacks DNA to check it against. The sequencing sample was made of blood T cells: a sorted CD56 or NKG2C T cell subset, CD4+ or CD8+ T cells, or bulk PBMC T cells (not recorded which). This receptor was identified in a man aged 18-75 years in good health. The CDR3 region is CSARHTGGGGWTDTQYF.